The T cell receptor beta chain under discussion was sequenced for a study of neurological immune-mediated disorders. Whole-study results and caveats: Repertoires from 18 of 34 multiple sclerosis patients grouped phylogenetically into a related-CDR3 cluster, suggesting a possible signature. The multiple sclerosis repertoire cluster had no association with any clinical or MRI feature.

The CDR3 length is 16 residues. Germline CDR1 reads MDHEN; CDR2 reads SYDVKM. V lost 5 bases to trimming and J lost 5 bases, with 22 bases between them. Unsorted libraries were derived from 2 million PBMCs stored at -80 C. The cDNA was synthesized by means of template-switch 5'RACE, which was carried out with 10-nucleotide random UMIs. TCRdb recomputed calls from the 5' RACE reads with MiXCR, one row per CDR3 protein. The sample contains 75,000 to 80,000 distinct CDR3 sequences, roughly 4.8% of which appear only once. At least ten counts were recorded for this clonotype. Its target is not known. Sequencing used PBMCs. The V gene is TRBV28, the J gene TRBJ2-7; possibly TRBD1 for D (5 bases). The receptor comes from a young woman with multiple sclerosis. CDR3 loop: CASSHLPSGIENEQYF. The CDR3 DNA reads as TGTGCCAGCAGTCACCTTCCTTCAGGGATAGAGAACGAGCAGTACTTC. The whole variable domain, filled in from reference TRBV28 and TRBJ2-7, reads DVKVTQSSRYLVKRTGEKVFLECVQDMDHENMFWYRQDPGLGLRLIYFSYDVKMKEKGDIPEGYSVSREKKERFSLILESASTNQTSMYLCASSHLPSGIENEQYFGPGTRLTVT.